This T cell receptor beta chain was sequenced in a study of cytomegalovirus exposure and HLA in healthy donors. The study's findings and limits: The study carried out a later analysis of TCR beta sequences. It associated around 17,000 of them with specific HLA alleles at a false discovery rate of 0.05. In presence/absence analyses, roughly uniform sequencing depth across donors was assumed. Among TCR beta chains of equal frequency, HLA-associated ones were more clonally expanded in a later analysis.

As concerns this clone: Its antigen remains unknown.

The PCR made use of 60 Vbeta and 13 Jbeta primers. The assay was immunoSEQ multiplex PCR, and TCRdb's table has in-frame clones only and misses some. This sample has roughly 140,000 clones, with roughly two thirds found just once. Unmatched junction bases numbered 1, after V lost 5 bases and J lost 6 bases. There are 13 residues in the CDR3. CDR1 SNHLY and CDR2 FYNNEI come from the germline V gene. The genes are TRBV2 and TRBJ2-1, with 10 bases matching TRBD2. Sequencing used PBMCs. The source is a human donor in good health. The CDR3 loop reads CASSSSGSNEQFF. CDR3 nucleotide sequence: TGTGCCAGCAGTTCTAGCGGGAGCAATGAGCAGTTCTTC.